These 10 T cell receptor beta chains were all obtained from the same sample, sequenced in a study of blood T cell repertoires in COVID-19. Clones were read by immunoSEQ multiplex PCR, and TCRdb kept only the in-frame ones, dropping some. In the table there are 330,000 or so clones, more than 85% of which are singletons. The specimen was PBMCs or T cells enriched from blood (not recorded which). The source of these receptors is a woman aged 25 to 39 who had recovered from COVID-19.

This clone was counted ten times or more. The chain recombines TRBV28 with TRBJ1-4, with a weak D call TRBD1 (6 bases). This CDR3 has 16 amino acids. V was shortened by 4 bases and J by 0 bases, with 12 bases between the two germline ends. Germline V gene sequence: CDR1 MDHEN, CDR2 SYDVKM. CDR3 sequence reads: CASSWGTSATNEKLFF. DNA for the CDR3: TGTGCCAGCAGTTGGGGGACATCGGCAACTAATGAAAAACTGTTTTTT.

The chain carries TRBV13 and TRBJ1-2; 7 bases align to TRBD1. Germline loops: CDR1 PRHDT, CDR2 FYEKMQ (reference sequence). Germline trimming cut 3 bases from V and 2 bases from J; bases unmatched to any gene: 9. CDR3 length equals 16 residues. The CDR3 loop is CASSFSTGTENYGYTF. DNA for the CDR3: TGTGCCAGCAGCTTCTCCACCGGGACAGAGAACTATGGCTACACCTTC.

The gene calls are TRBV6-5 and TRBJ1-2; a weak D match, TRBD1 (6 bases). Per germline, CDR1 MNHEY and CDR2 SVGAGI. Trimming took off 2 bases at V and 3 bases at J, with 16 bases between the two ends. The CDR3 is made up of 16 amino acids. CDR3 nucleotides: TGTGCCAGCAGTTACGGGGAGGGCAGGGGCGACTATGGCTACACCTTC. It translates to CASSYGEGRGDYGYTF.

V is TRBV5-4 and J is TRBJ2-1; perhaps TRBD2 as D (5 bases). V was pared by 0 bases and J by 2 bases, with 12 bases between. Germline CDR1 and CDR2: SGHNT and YYREEE (reference sequence). CDR3 size: 16 residues. The CDR3 sequence is CASSLDGLAPYNEQFF. CDR3 nucleotide sequence: TGTGCCAGCAGCTTGGATGGTCTAGCCCCCTACAATGAGCAGTTCTTC.

The count of this clone is one. V usage is TRBV11-2 and J usage is TRBJ1-3; 7 nucleotides align to TRBD1. V dropped 1 base and J dropped 0; count of bases not matched to a gene: 6. This CDR3 spans 17 amino acids. Per the germline V gene, CDR1 is SGHAT and CDR2 is FQNNGV. CDR3 protein: CASSLVPGGPSGNTIYF. CDR3 DNA: TGTGCCAGCAGCTTAGTGCCAGGGGGACCCTCTGGAAACACCATATATTTT.

As DNA, the CDR3 is TGTGCCAGCAGGAGCGTTGTCTATGGCTACACCTTC. Protein sequence: CASRSVVYGYTF. The chain couples TRBV6-5 to TRBJ1-2; D is unclear. Germline V gene lookup returns CDR1 MNHEY and CDR2 SVGAGI. Trimming cost V 6 bases and J 4 bases, with 9 bases left between them. This CDR3 is built from 12 residues.

A few counts support this clone. V gene TRBV28 combines with J gene TRBJ1-4; D remains ambiguous. Germline assignment: CDR1 MDHEN and CDR2 SYDVKM. Trimming removed 3 bases at V and 0 bases at J, with 11 bases between. The CDR3 is made up of 16 amino acids. The chain's CDR3 is CASSLIVTATNEKLFF. As DNA, the CDR3 is TGTGCCAGCAGTTTGATTGTTACTGCAACTAATGAAAAACTGTTTTTT. Using reference TRBV28 and TRBJ1-4 for the parts outside the CDR3, the full variable domain is DVKVTQSSRYLVKRTGEKVFLECVQDMDHENMFWYRQDPGLGLRLIYFSYDVKMKEKGDIPEGYSVSREKKERFSLILESASTNQTSMYLCASSLIVTATNEKLFFGSGTQLSVL.

V gene TRBV7-9 combines with J gene TRBJ1-2; no firm D call. Trimming shortened V by 5 bases and J by 4 bases, and 8 bases separated the two germline ends. The CDR3 is 12 amino acids. Germline CDR1 is SEHNR and CDR2 is FQNEAQ (reference sequence). The CDR3 region is CASSPSIYGYTF. CDR3 nucleotide sequence: TGTGCCAGCAGCCCATCCATCTATGGCTACACCTTC.

This clone was observed a single time. The gene calls are TRBV19 and TRBJ1-5; perhaps TRBD1 as D (5 bases). The CDR3 contains 14 residues. The germline CDR1 and CDR2 sequences are LNHDA and SQIVND (reference sequence). Deletions cut 6 bases from V and 4 bases from J, with 13 bases between. Written as DNA, the CDR3 is TGTGCCAGTAGATTTCAGGGTGCTAATCAGCCCCAGCATTTT. This codes for CASRFQGANQPQHF.

For the CDR3, the DNA is TGTGCCAGCAGTTATGGTAGCGGGAGGATACATACGCAGTATTTT. Residues: CASSYGSGRIHTQYF. The rearrangement links TRBV6-5 to TRBJ2-3, with TRBD2 identical over 10 bases. CDR3 length: 15 residues. V lost 3 bases and J lost 7; bases outside the gene matches: 7. Germline V CDR1 and CDR2: MNHEY, SVGAGI.